This T cell receptor (beta chain) was recovered during a study of blood T cell repertoires in COVID-19. On the study more broadly: Both acute and convalescent COVID-19 samples were obtained from the United States, Italy and Spain. PBMCs, B-cell-depleted T cells, or T cells were the source of the cDNA or gDNA that made up the material.

In the original processing: For nucleated cells, counts were estimated from reference gene primer amplification. Repertoires were generated with immunoSEQ multiplex PCR, while TCRdb's copy carries only in-frame clones and drops some. V and J calls plus clone size are reproduced from that table; the DNA served to infer D and trimming. The data contain about 250,000 clones, roughly four fifths of them singletons. V dropped 1 base and J dropped 3; count of bases not matched to a gene: 6. The CDR3 is 15 amino acids. Germline loops: CDR1 MNHNS, CDR2 SASEGT. The chain links TRBV6-1 to TRBJ2-7; 7 bases are shared with TRBD2. What was sequenced was peripheral blood. The source is a man older than 75 with acute or convalescent COVID-19. CDR3 bases: TGTGCCAGCAGTGAAGTGGGGGGGTCCCTCTACGAGCAGTACTTC. This translates into CASSEVGGSLYEQYF.